Listed below are T cell receptor beta chains from one sample, sequenced in a study of T-cell reconstitution after alpha-beta-depleted transplantation in children. Each CDR3 protein gets one entry after TCRdb re-called the PCR reads with MiXCR. This sample yields around 580,000 distinct CDR3 sequences, of which over 25% are seen a single time; just over 35% belongs to the top ten. The sequenced sample was PBMCs, obtained before TCRalphabeta/CD19-depleted stem cell transplant. These TCRs come from a boy under two years old with Wiskott-Aldrich syndrome, due to receive a stem cell transplant. The CDR3 runs from the conserved cysteine through the conserved F or W. D genes are given only for firm matches. The size of a clone is reported for some rows only, either as once, few or many, or as a class for expanded clones.

V gene: TRBV12-3/TRBV12-4
J gene: TRBJ1-5
clone size: -
D gene: -
CDR3 DNA: TGTGCCAGCAGTTTCCTAGACAATAGCAATCAGCCCCAGCATTTT
CDR3 protein: CASSFLDNSNQPQHF

V gene: TRBV24-1
J gene: TRBJ2-1
clone size: few
D gene: TRBD1
CDR3 DNA: TGTGCCACCAGTGATGGACAGGTTCGGAATGAGCAGTTCTTC
CDR3 protein: CATSDGQVRNEQFF

V gene: TRBV3-1
J gene: TRBJ2-1
clone size: few
D gene: TRBD1
CDR3 DNA: TGTGCCAGCAGCGGCTGGACAGGGTATGAGCAGTTCTTC
CDR3 protein: CASSGWTGYEQFF

V gene: TRBV5-1
J gene: TRBJ2-7
clone size: many
D gene: -
CDR3 DNA: TGTGCCAGCAGCTTAGTGCAGGGGGGATACGAGCAGTACTTC
CDR3 protein: CASSLVQGGYEQYF

V gene: TRBV20-1
J gene: TRBJ2-2
clone size: -
D gene: -
CDR3 DNA: TGCAGTGCAGTCTCACCACAAGGGGGCACCGGGGAGCTGTTTTTT
CDR3 protein: CSAVSPQGGTGELFF

V gene: TRBV5-1
J gene: TRBJ2-2
clone size: -
D gene: -
CDR3 DNA: TGCGCCAGCAGCTCAACCGGGACGGTCCACACCGGGGAGCTGTTTTTT
CDR3 protein: CASSSTGTVHTGELFF

V gene: TRBV2
J gene: TRBJ2-1
clone size: -
D gene: -
CDR3 DNA: TGTGCCAGCAGGGCGACAGGTACGACACCCAGTGAGCAGTTCTTC
CDR3 protein: CASRATGTTPSEQFF

V gene: TRBV7-9
J gene: TRBJ2-5
clone size: few
D gene: -
CDR3 DNA: TGTGCCAGCAGCTTAGCGTTGGGGGCCCAAGAGACCCAGTACTTC
CDR3 protein: CASSLALGAQETQYF

V gene: TRBV4-2
J gene: TRBJ2-2
clone size: -
D gene: TRBD2
CDR3 DNA: TGTGCCAGCAGCCCTCGGCTAGCGGGAGGGGTCGGGGAGCTGTTTTTT
CDR3 protein: CASSPRLAGGVGELFF

V gene: TRBV27
J gene: TRBJ2-2
clone size: few
D gene: -
CDR3 DNA: TGTGCCAGCAGTTTATCGAAGGGACGCGGGGAGCTGTTTTTT
CDR3 protein: CASSLSKGRGELFF

V gene: TRBV6-4
J gene: TRBJ2-1
clone size: once
D gene: TRBD2
CDR3 DNA: TGTGCCAGCAGTGACCTAATGATATCGGGACTAGCACTTGAGCAGTTCTTC
CDR3 protein: CASSDLMISGLALEQFF

V gene: TRBV29-1
J gene: TRBJ2-5
clone size: -
D gene: -
CDR3 DNA: TGCAGCGTTGACCACAAGGAAGAGACCCAGTACTTC
CDR3 protein: CSVDHKEETQYF

V gene: TRBV4-1
J gene: TRBJ2-1
clone size: -
D gene: -
CDR3 DNA: TGCGCCAGCAGCCAACCGGACTTAACCTACAATGAGCAGTTCTTC
CDR3 protein: CASSQPDLTYNEQFF

V gene: TRBV5-1
J gene: TRBJ2-7
clone size: -
D gene: -
CDR3 DNA: TGCGCCAGCAGCTTGGTATCAGGAGTACCCTACGAGCAGTACTTC
CDR3 protein: CASSLVSGVPYEQYF

V gene: TRBV7-6
J gene: TRBJ2-7
clone size: -
D gene: -
CDR3 DNA: TGTGCCAGCAGCTTAGATTCAAGGGTCAGGGAGCAGTACTTC
CDR3 protein: CASSLDSRVREQYF

V gene: TRBV20-1
J gene: TRBJ1-5
clone size: -
D gene: -
CDR3 DNA: TGCAGTGTCATGCCGGGGGGCGCCGGTCAGCCCCAGCATTTT
CDR3 protein: CSVMPGGAGQPQHF

V gene: TRBV20-1
J gene: TRBJ1-2
clone size: few
D gene: TRBD1
CDR3 DNA: TGCAGTGCTAGAGAGTTGGGACAGGGCGGCGGCTACACCTTC
CDR3 protein: CSARELGQGGGYTF

V gene: TRBV20-1
J gene: TRBJ2-1
clone size: few
D gene: -
CDR3 DNA: TGCAGTGCTAGAGATTCAGCGGGCCAAAATGAGCAGTTCTTC
CDR3 protein: CSARDSAGQNEQFF

V gene: TRBV27
J gene: TRBJ2-3
clone size: -
D gene: -
CDR3 DNA: TGTGCCAGCAGTTTATCGCCATCATTCACAGATACGCAGTATTTT
CDR3 protein: CASSLSPSFTDTQYF

V gene: TRBV5-1
J gene: TRBJ2-7
clone size: -
D gene: -
CDR3 DNA: TGCGCCAGCAGCTTGGTTAAAGGGACCTACGAGCAGTACTTC
CDR3 protein: CASSLVKGTYEQYF

V gene: TRBV11-2
J gene: TRBJ2-1
clone size: -
D gene: -
CDR3 DNA: TGTGCCAGCAGCTTAGGGACTATTGCCTATAATGAGCAGTTCTTC
CDR3 protein: CASSLGTIAYNEQFF

V gene: TRBV5-1
J gene: TRBJ2-3
clone size: -
D gene: TRBD2
CDR3 DNA: TGCGCCAGCAGCTTGGCTGGCGGGAGAGCCACAGATACGCAGTATTTT
CDR3 protein: CASSLAGGRATDTQYF

V gene: TRBV27
J gene: TRBJ1-5
clone size: few
D gene: -
CDR3 DNA: TGTGCCAGCAGTTTAGGGCGGCCAGTCCTAAATCAGCCCCAGCATTTT
CDR3 protein: CASSLGRPVLNQPQHF

V gene: TRBV20-1
J gene: TRBJ2-1
clone size: few
D gene: TRBD2
CDR3 DNA: TGCAGTGCTCGGACTAGCGGGATAGGGGATGAGCAGTTCTTC
CDR3 protein: CSARTSGIGDEQFF

V gene: TRBV21-1
J gene: TRBJ2-1
clone size: few
D gene: -
CDR3 DNA: TGTGCCAGCAGCAAAAGGGGACAGACTAGCGGGTCTAGCTCCTACAATGAGCAGTTCTTC
CDR3 protein: CASSKRGQTSGSSSYNEQFF

V gene: TRBV5-1
J gene: TRBJ1-1
clone size: -
D gene: TRBD1
CDR3 DNA: TGCGCCAGCAGCTTGGAGGGGGCCAGGATGAACACTGAAGCTTTCTTT
CDR3 protein: CASSLEGARMNTEAFF

V gene: TRBV19
J gene: TRBJ1-4
clone size: few
D gene: TRBD1
CDR3 DNA: TGTGCCAACGAGGAGTTAAAAATGACACAGGGGACGACAACTAATGAAAAACTGTTTTTT
CDR3 protein: CANEELKMTQGTTTNEKLFF

V gene: TRBV3-1
J gene: TRBJ1-2
clone size: -
D gene: -
CDR3 DNA: TGTGCCAGCAGCCAAGATCTCCTTACGGCTGGCTACACCTTC
CDR3 protein: CASSQDLLTAGYTF

V gene: TRBV29-1
J gene: TRBJ2-2
clone size: -
D gene: -
CDR3 DNA: TGCAGCGTTGAGGCTATTGGGGAAATCGGGGAGCTGTTTTTT
CDR3 protein: CSVEAIGEIGELFF

V gene: TRBV6-2/TRBV6-3
J gene: TRBJ2-7
clone size: -
D gene: -
CDR3 DNA: TGTGCCAGCAGGGCACCGGGTGGGTACGAGCAGTACTTC
CDR3 protein: CASRAPGGYEQYF

V gene: TRBV28
J gene: TRBJ2-7
clone size: -
D gene: TRBD2
CDR3 DNA: TGTGCCAGCAGTTTATGGGCGGGAGGAGGCGACGAGCAGTACTTC
CDR3 protein: CASSLWAGGGDEQYF

V gene: TRBV10-3
J gene: TRBJ2-6
clone size: -
D gene: -
CDR3 DNA: TGTGCCACAGGGACGGGGGCTTCTGGGGCCAACGTCCTGACTTTC
CDR3 protein: CATGTGASGANVLTF

V gene: TRBV7-2
J gene: TRBJ2-1
clone size: -
D gene: TRBD2
CDR3 DNA: TGTGCCAGCAGCTTATTCGGCGGGAGGGGGGCGAATGAGCAGTTCTTC
CDR3 protein: CASSLFGGRGANEQFF

V gene: TRBV10-3
J gene: TRBJ2-3
clone size: few
D gene: TRBD2
CDR3 DNA: TGTGCCATCAGTGACGAAGGACTAGCGGGAGGGCGAGGTCGTCCAGATACGCAGTATTTT
CDR3 protein: CAISDEGLAGGRGRPDTQYF

V gene: TRBV6-1
J gene: TRBJ2-1
clone size: -
D gene: -
CDR3 DNA: TGTGCCAGCAGTATCGCGGGGAAGCTTTACAATGAGCAGTTCTTC
CDR3 protein: CASSIAGKLYNEQFF

V gene: TRBV7-2
J gene: TRBJ1-3
clone size: few
D gene: -
CDR3 DNA: TGTGCCAGCAGCTATCGACAGAGCTCTGGAAACACCATATATTTT
CDR3 protein: CASSYRQSSGNTIYF

V gene: TRBV20-1
J gene: TRBJ2-2
clone size: -
D gene: TRBD2
CDR3 DNA: TGCAGTGCTAGAGATACACTAGCGGGAGGGGAGCTGTTTTTT
CDR3 protein: CSARDTLAGGELFF

V gene: TRBV5-5
J gene: TRBJ1-1
clone size: -
D gene: -
CDR3 DNA: TGTGCCAGCAGCTTGGTAGGGGGTCTAGCTACTGAAGCTTTCTTT
CDR3 protein: CASSLVGGLATEAFF

V gene: TRBV5-1
J gene: TRBJ2-7
clone size: -
D gene: -
CDR3 DNA: TGCGCCAGCAGCTTGGCGGTAGACAGTGGGGCCTACGAGCAGTACTTC
CDR3 protein: CASSLAVDSGAYEQYF

V gene: TRBV7-9
J gene: TRBJ2-3
clone size: -
D gene: TRBD1
CDR3 DNA: TGTGCCAGCAGCTTCGGACAGGGGGCCTTCACAGATACGCAGTATTTT
CDR3 protein: CASSFGQGAFTDTQYF

V gene: TRBV7-9
J gene: TRBJ2-1
clone size: few
D gene: TRBD2
CDR3 DNA: TGTGCCAGCAGCCCTATCGGACTAGCGGGAGGCGTGGTCTTC
CDR3 protein: CASSPIGLAGGVVF

V gene: TRBV6-1
J gene: TRBJ2-2
clone size: -
D gene: TRBD2
CDR3 DNA: TGTGCCAGCGGGAGCGGGAGGGCCGACACCGGGGAGCTGTTTTTT
CDR3 protein: CASGSGRADTGELFF

V gene: TRBV27
J gene: TRBJ2-2
clone size: few
D gene: -
CDR3 DNA: TGTGCCAGCAGTAGGACTTTCGGCACCGGGGAGCTGTTTTTT
CDR3 protein: CASSRTFGTGELFF

V gene: TRBV5-6
J gene: TRBJ1-2
clone size: -
D gene: -
CDR3 DNA: TGTGCCAGCACCCGGGACACCTATGGCTACACCTTC
CDR3 protein: CASTRDTYGYTF